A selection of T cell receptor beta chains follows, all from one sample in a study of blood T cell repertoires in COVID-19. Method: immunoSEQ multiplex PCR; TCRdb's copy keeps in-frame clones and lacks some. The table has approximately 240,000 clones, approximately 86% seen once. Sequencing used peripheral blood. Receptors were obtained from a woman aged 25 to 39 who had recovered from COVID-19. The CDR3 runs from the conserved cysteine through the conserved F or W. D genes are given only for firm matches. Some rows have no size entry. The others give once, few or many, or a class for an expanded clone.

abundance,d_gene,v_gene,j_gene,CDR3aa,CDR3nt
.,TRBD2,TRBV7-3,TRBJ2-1,CASSTKAGSSYNEQFF,TGTGCCAGCAGCACGAAAGCGGGGAGCTCCTACAATGAGCAGTTCTTC
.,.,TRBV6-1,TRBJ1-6,CASSERSDGAASSYNSPLHF,TGTGCCAGCAGTGAGAGAAGCGATGGGGCGGCTAGCTCCTATAATTCACCCCTCCACTTT
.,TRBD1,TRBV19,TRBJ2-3,CASSKVAGGEFGTDTQYF,TGTGCCAGTAGTAAGGTGGCAGGGGGCGAGTTTGGCACAGATACGCAGTATTTT
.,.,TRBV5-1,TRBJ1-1,CASSLLGRDTEAFF,TGCGCCAGCAGCTTGCTCGGGAGGGACACTGAAGCTTTCTTT
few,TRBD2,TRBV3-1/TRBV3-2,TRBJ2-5,CASSQDIGLAGGKETQYF,TGTGCCAGCAGCCAAGATATCGGGCTAGCGGGGGGTAAGGAGACCCAGTACTTC
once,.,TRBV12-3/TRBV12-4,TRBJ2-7,CASSPDQGREQYF,TGTGCCAGCAGTCCCGACCAGGGGCGCGAGCAGTACTTC
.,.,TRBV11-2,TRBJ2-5,CASSEQRQETQYF,TGTGCCAGCAGCGAACAGAGACAAGAGACCCAGTACTTC
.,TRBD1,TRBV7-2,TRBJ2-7,CASSPDRASYEQYF,TGTGCCAGCAGTCCGGACAGGGCCTCCTACGAGCAGTACTTC
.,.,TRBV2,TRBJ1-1,CASSVEGRSNTEAFF,TGTGCCAGCAGTGTGGAGGGGAGGTCGAACACTGAAGCTTTCTTT
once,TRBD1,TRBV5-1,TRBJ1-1,CASSSSPGQGFEAFF,TGCGCCAGCAGCTCATCGCCGGGACAGGGATTCGAAGCTTTCTTT
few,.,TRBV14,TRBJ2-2,CASSQEFRTANTGELFF,TGTGCCAGCAGCCAAGAATTCAGGACTGCGAACACCGGGGAGCTGTTTTTT
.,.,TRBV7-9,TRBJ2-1,CASSSGTGQRGEQFF,TGTGCCAGCAGCTCGGGGACTGGGCAAAGGGGTGAGCAGTTCTTC
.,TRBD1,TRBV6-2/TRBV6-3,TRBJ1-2,CASSYYKGQGLVYGYTF,TGTGCCAGCAGTTACTATAAGGGACAGGGCCTCGTCTATGGCTACACCTTC
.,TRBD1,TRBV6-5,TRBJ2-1,CASSHRQGWYNEQFF,TGTGCCAGCAGCCACCGACAGGGATGGTACAATGAGCAGTTCTTC